A selection of T cell receptor beta chains follows, all from one sample in a study of blood T cell repertoires in COVID-19. The data were produced by immunoSEQ multiplex PCR, yet TCRdb's version contains in-frame clones alone and is incomplete. This table holds approximately 270,000 clones, 70% to 90% found once. Sequencing was done on a sample of peripheral blood. These receptors were taken from a man older than 75 with acute or convalescent COVID-19. Each CDR3 is given with its conserved first and last residue. The order of the fields is D gene, V gene, clone size, J gene, CDR3 DNA, CDR3 protein. A D gene is named only where the DNA matches it firmly. Clone size, where shown, is once, few, many, or a class for clones that have expanded.

d_call: NA; v_call: TRBV7-2; clone_size: NA; j_call: TRBJ2-6; cdr3_nt: TGTGCCAGCAGTACACCAAAATCTGGGGCCAACGTCCTGACTTTC; cdr3_aa: CASSTPKSGANVLTF
d_call: TRBD1; v_call: TRBV19; clone_size: NA; j_call: TRBJ2-1; cdr3_nt: TGTGCCAGTAAGGGACAGGGGCCCTACAATGAGCAGTTCTTC; cdr3_aa: CASKGQGPYNEQFF
d_call: NA; v_call: TRBV11-2; clone_size: NA; j_call: TRBJ2-2; cdr3_nt: TGTGCCAGCAGCCTGGGACTCCTGAACACCGGGGAGCTGTTTTTT; cdr3_aa: CASSLGLLNTGELFF
d_call: TRBD1; v_call: TRBV6-5; clone_size: NA; j_call: TRBJ2-2; cdr3_nt: TGTGCCAGCACCACTGGGGACAGACACACCGGGGAGCTGTTTTTT; cdr3_aa: CASTTGDRHTGELFF
d_call: NA; v_call: TRBV7-2; clone_size: NA; j_call: TRBJ2-3; cdr3_nt: TGTGCCAGCAGCTTAGTAGCGTTGGCAGATACGCAGTATTTT; cdr3_aa: CASSLVALADTQYF
d_call: NA; v_call: TRBV13; clone_size: NA; j_call: TRBJ1-1; cdr3_nt: TGTGCCAGCAGCTTAAGCAGGGAAGGAGAAGCTTTCTTT; cdr3_aa: CASSLSREGEAFF
d_call: NA; v_call: TRBV5-1; clone_size: NA; j_call: TRBJ1-6; cdr3_nt: TGCGCCAGCACACCGGGGGGGCTAGGCTCCTATAATTCACCCCTCCACTTT; cdr3_aa: CASTPGGLGSYNSPLHF
d_call: TRBD1; v_call: TRBV24-1; clone_size: NA; j_call: TRBJ2-2; cdr3_nt: TGTGCCACCAGCGGGGACAGACTGACCGGGGAGCTGTTTTTT; cdr3_aa: CATSGDRLTGELFF
d_call: NA; v_call: TRBV18; clone_size: once; j_call: TRBJ1-2; cdr3_nt: TGTGCCAGCTCACCTAGGAGGGATCCCAAGGATTATGGCTACACCTTC; cdr3_aa: CASSPRRDPKDYGYTF
d_call: NA; v_call: TRBV7-2; clone_size: NA; j_call: TRBJ1-1; cdr3_nt: TGTGCCAGCAGCTCCGTGTTAGTACGCTCCTCTGCGTTT; cdr3_aa: CASSSVLVRSSAF
d_call: NA; v_call: TRBV28; clone_size: NA; j_call: TRBJ2-3; cdr3_nt: TGTGCCAGCAGTTTACAGGGGACCAATACGCAGTATTTT; cdr3_aa: CASSLQGTNTQYF
d_call: NA; v_call: TRBV11-2; clone_size: NA; j_call: TRBJ2-1; cdr3_nt: TGTGCCAGCAGCTTAAGCCTAGCCTCTTTCTCCTACAATGAGCAGTTCTTC; cdr3_aa: CASSLSLASFSYNEQFF
d_call: TRBD1; v_call: TRBV18; clone_size: NA; j_call: TRBJ2-7; cdr3_nt: TGTGCCACCGGACAGGGGGCTTACGAGCAGTACTTC; cdr3_aa: CATGQGAYEQYF
d_call: NA; v_call: TRBV19; clone_size: NA; j_call: TRBJ1-3; cdr3_nt: TGTGCCAGTACCTTGGGTCGGAGGACTTCTGGAAACACCATATATTTT; cdr3_aa: CASTLGRRTSGNTIYF
d_call: NA; v_call: TRBV7-2; clone_size: once; j_call: TRBJ1-3; cdr3_nt: TGTGCCAGCAGCTTTTCAGGGAACTCTGGAAACACCATATATTTT; cdr3_aa: CASSFSGNSGNTIYF
d_call: NA; v_call: TRBV11-2; clone_size: NA; j_call: TRBJ1-5; cdr3_nt: TGTGCCAGCAGCTTAGAGGGAGGTAGCAATCAGCCCCAGCATTTT; cdr3_aa: CASSLEGGSNQPQHF
d_call: NA; v_call: TRBV19; clone_size: NA; j_call: TRBJ2-7; cdr3_nt: TGTGCCAGTAGTATTAACAGGGCCCCCTACGAGCAGTACTTC; cdr3_aa: CASSINRAPYEQYF
d_call: TRBD1; v_call: TRBV28; clone_size: NA; j_call: TRBJ1-4; cdr3_nt: TGTGCCAGCAGTTTATTTAGGGGGACAGGTAATGAAAAACTGTTTTTT; cdr3_aa: CASSLFRGTGNEKLFF
d_call: TRBD1; v_call: TRBV7-2; clone_size: few; j_call: TRBJ1-1; cdr3_nt: TGTGCCAGCAGCTTCTGGACAGGGGCTACTGAAGCTTTCTTT; cdr3_aa: CASSFWTGATEAFF
d_call: NA; v_call: TRBV25-1; clone_size: NA; j_call: TRBJ1-2; cdr3_nt: TGTGCCAGCAGTGTAGACGGGAACTATGGCTACACCTTC; cdr3_aa: CASSVDGNYGYTF
d_call: NA; v_call: TRBV19; clone_size: once; j_call: TRBJ2-1; cdr3_nt: TGTGCCAGTAGGAGGGAGTTTCGGAACAATGAGCAGTTCTTC; cdr3_aa: CASRREFRNNEQFF
d_call: NA; v_call: TRBV7-2; clone_size: NA; j_call: TRBJ2-2; cdr3_nt: TGTGCCAGCAGCCCTCTAGCTGCTGTCACCGGGGAGCTGTTTTTT; cdr3_aa: CASSPLAAVTGELFF
d_call: TRBD2; v_call: TRBV7-2; clone_size: NA; j_call: TRBJ2-5; cdr3_nt: TGTGCCAGCAGCTTTAATTCGGGGGGCCAAGAGACCCAGTACTTC; cdr3_aa: CASSFNSGGQETQYF
d_call: TRBD1; v_call: TRBV9; clone_size: NA; j_call: TRBJ1-4; cdr3_nt: TGTGCCAGCAGCCTTACGGGACAGAGTAATGAAAAACTGTTTTTT; cdr3_aa: CASSLTGQSNEKLFF
d_call: NA; v_call: TRBV11-2; clone_size: NA; j_call: TRBJ2-5; cdr3_nt: TGTGCCAGCAGCTCGAACAGGCAAGAGACCCAGTACTTC; cdr3_aa: CASSSNRQETQYF
d_call: TRBD1; v_call: TRBV27; clone_size: NA; j_call: TRBJ1-4; cdr3_nt: TGTGCCAGCAGGCGAGGGGGCTTTGATGAAAAACTGTTTTTT; cdr3_aa: CASRRGGFDEKLFF
d_call: TRBD1; v_call: TRBV7-9; clone_size: NA; j_call: TRBJ1-4; cdr3_nt: TGTGCCAGCAGCTTACAGGGGGCGGGTGAAAAACTGTTTTTT; cdr3_aa: CASSLQGAGEKLFF
d_call: NA; v_call: TRBV5-5; clone_size: NA; j_call: TRBJ2-7; cdr3_nt: TGTGCCAGCAGCTTGACTAGCTCCTACGAGCAGTACTTC; cdr3_aa: CASSLTSSYEQYF
d_call: NA; v_call: TRBV6-2/TRBV6-3; clone_size: NA; j_call: TRBJ1-1; cdr3_nt: TGTGCCAGCAGTTACGGAGGGGGGGGCAGAACTGAAGCTTTCTTT; cdr3_aa: CASSYGGGGRTEAFF